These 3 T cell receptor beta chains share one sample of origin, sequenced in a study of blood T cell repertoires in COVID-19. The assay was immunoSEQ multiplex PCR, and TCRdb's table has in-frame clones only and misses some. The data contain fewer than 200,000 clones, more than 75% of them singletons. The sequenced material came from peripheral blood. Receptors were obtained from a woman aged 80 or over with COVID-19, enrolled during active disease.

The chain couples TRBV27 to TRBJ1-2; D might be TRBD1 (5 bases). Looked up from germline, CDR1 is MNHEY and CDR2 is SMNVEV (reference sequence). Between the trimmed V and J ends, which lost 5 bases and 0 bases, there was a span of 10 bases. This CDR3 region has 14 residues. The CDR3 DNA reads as TGTGCCAGCAGTCGGGCAGGGTCTAACTATGGCTACACCTTC. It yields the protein CASSRAGSNYGYTF.

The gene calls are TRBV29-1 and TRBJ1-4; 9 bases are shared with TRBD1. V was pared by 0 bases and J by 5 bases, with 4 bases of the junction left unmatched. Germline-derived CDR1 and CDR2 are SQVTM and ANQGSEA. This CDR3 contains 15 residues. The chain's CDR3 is CSVEDPDRGNEKLFF. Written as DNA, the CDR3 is TGCAGCGTTGAAGACCCGGACAGGGGAAATGAAAAACTGTTTTTT.

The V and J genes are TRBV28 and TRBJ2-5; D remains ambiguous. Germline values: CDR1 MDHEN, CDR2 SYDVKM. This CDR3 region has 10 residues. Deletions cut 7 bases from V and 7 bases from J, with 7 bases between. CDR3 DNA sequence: TGTGCCAGCAAATCAGTGACCCAGTACTTC. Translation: CASKSVTQYF. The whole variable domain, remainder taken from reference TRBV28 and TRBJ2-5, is DVKVTQSSRYLVKRTGEKVFLECVQDMDHENMFWYRQDPGLGLRLIYFSYDVKMKEKGDIPEGYSVSREKKERFSLILESASTNQTSMYLCASKSVTQYFGPGTRLLVL.